This T cell receptor (beta chain) was identified during a study of blood T cell repertoires in COVID-19. About the research overall: Italy, Spain and the United States were the sources of the convalescent and acute COVID-19 samples.

Assignment of participants to cohorts was predicated upon participant-reported clinical history. On this clone itself: Additional DNA sequences in this sample encode the identical CDR3.

Original methodology: Reference gene primer amplification yielded estimated nucleated cell counts. The method was immunoSEQ multiplex PCR; TCRdb's version includes in-frame clones alone and lacks a portion of them. Clone size and V and J calls were adopted from that table, with D and trimming inferred from the DNA. Found here are around 130,000 clones, about 86% of them singletons; the top ten hold about 2.4%. The sequenced sample consisted of PBMCs or T cells enriched from blood (not recorded which). The TCR sequence derives from a man aged 40-49 years with acute COVID-19.

The CDR3 DNA reads TGTGCCAGCAGCCTCCTAGACGAGCAGTACTTC. Protein: CASSLLDEQYF. The chain has TRBV3-1 (or the pseudogene TRBV3-2) and TRBJ2-7; D not certain. The V end lost 4 bases, the J end lost 5 bases, and 6 bases lay between the germline ends. The CDR3 has 11 amino acids. Germline-derived CDR1 and CDR2 are LGHDT and YNNKEL (reference sequence).